Listed below are T cell receptor beta chains from one sample, sequenced in a study of CD8+CD57+ T cells in acquired aplastic anemia. One entry per CDR3 protein results from TCRdb running MiXCR on the reads. The repertoire holds 200,000 to 300,000 distinct CDR3 sequences, with 82% as singletons. Source material: sorted CD4+, CD8+, or CD8+CD57+ T cells (not recorded which) from PBMCs. These receptors were collected from a human donor with aplastic anemia. CDR3s include the opening cysteine and the closing phenylalanine or tryptophan. D genes are given only for firm matches. Where a row states a size, it is once, few, many or the class of an expanded clone; other rows omit it.

TRBJ1-6,TRBV7-2,.,once,TGTGCCAGCAGCTTAATCACAGTGAATTCACCCCTCCACTTT,CASSLITVNSPLHF
TRBJ2-7,TRBV9,.,.,TGTGCCAGCAGCCTTGGGGGCAGTTTTTACGAGCAGTACTTC,CASSLGGSFYEQYF
TRBJ2-6,TRBV7-3,TRBD2,.,TGTGCCAGCAGCTTAGGGCTAGCGGGGGCAAATAAGGAGCTGACTTTC,CASSLGLAGANKELTF
TRBJ2-1,TRBV7-9,TRBD2,.,TGTGCCAGCAGCTTTTGGACTAGCGGGGGGAATGAGCAGTTCTTC,CASSFWTSGGNEQFF
TRBJ1-5,TRBV11-2,.,.,TGTGCCAGCAGCCCCGACATGAGCAATCAGCCCCAGCATTTT,CASSPDMSNQPQHF
TRBJ1-1,TRBV11-3,TRBD1,once,TGTGCCAGCAGCTTAGAGCTGACAGGGGTGAACACTGAAGCTTTCTTT,CASSLELTGVNTEAFF
TRBJ2-7,TRBV2,TRBD1,few,TGTGCCAGCAGTGAAGCGCGAGACAGGGTTACCGAGCAGTACTTC,CASSEARDRVTEQYF
TRBJ2-3,TRBV7-9,TRBD2,.,TGTGCCAGCAGCGTAGCGGGAGGTCCCCAGACGCACGGTTTT,CASSVAGGPQTHGF
TRBJ2-3,TRBV7-8,.,.,TGTGCCAGCAGCTCCAGGGGAGCTGAAGAGCAGTTGTATTTT,CASSSRGAEEQLYF
TRBJ2-2,TRBV2,.,.,TGTGCCAGCAGGGACGTGGGCAGCCACACCGGGGAGCTGTTTTTT,CASRDVGSHTGELFF
TRBJ2-1,TRBV9,.,.,TGTGCCAGTAGTATATCGAGCGCGAGCTACCATCAGCAGTTCTTC,CASSISSASYHQQFF
TRBJ2-1,TRBV19,.,once,TGTGCTGGTAGCCTGGGGGATGACGCCTACAATGAGCAGTTCTTC,CAGSLGDDAYNEQFF
TRBJ2-3,TRBV9,TRBD2,once,TGTGCCAGCACCACTAGCGGGGGGAGCACAGATACGCAGTATTTT,CASTTSGGSTDTQYF
TRBJ1-2,TRBV7-8,.,.,TGTGCCAGCAGCTTAGCGGGAGGCGCCGATACGCAGGGCTGCACCTTC,CASSLAGGADTQGCTF
TRBJ1-5,TRBV9,TRBD1,.,TGTGCCAGCAGCCAGGGGGGCCTTAGCAATGAGACCCAGCATTTT,CASSQGGLSNETQHF
TRBJ2-1,TRBV20-1,.,.,TGCAGTGCTAAGACCAGTGGTCCACCCTACAATGAGCAGTTCTTC,CSAKTSGPPYNEQFF
TRBJ2-5,TRBV7-3,.,.,TGTGCCAGCAGCTCACGAGGACAGTCCGGGTGGACCCAGTACTTC,CASSSRGQSGWTQYF
TRBJ2-3,TRBV24-1,TRBD2,.,TGTGCCACCAGCGAGATTGGCGGGAGGGCAGATACGCAGTATTTT,CATSEIGGRADTQYF
TRBJ1-5,TRBV11-3,.,.,TGTGCCAGCAGCGGGTTGGGGGGCACAAATCAGCCCCAGCATTTT,CASSGLGGTNQPQHF
TRBJ1-5,TRBV7-2,.,once,TGTGCCAGCAGTGAAGCCTGTAGTCATCAGCCGCAGCATTTT,CASSEACSHQPQHF
TRBJ2-5,TRBV20-1,.,.,TGCAGTGCTACCCCCGCGGATGGGACCCAGTACTTC,CSATPADGTQYF
TRBJ1-2,TRBV7-6,.,.,TGTGCCAGCAGCTCTGAGAGGGGCCTATCACCATACCACTACACCTTC,CASSSERGLSPYHYTF
TRBJ1-2,TRBV7-8,.,many,TGTGCCAGCAGCTTAGCGGGAGGTCCCGATACGCAGGGCTACACCTTC,CASSLAGGPDTQGYTF
TRBJ1-1,TRBV7-3,.,.,TGTGCCAGCAGCCTAGAGCGGACCTGGGACAATGCCCAGTTCTTT,CASSLERTWDNAQFF
TRBJ2-1,TRBV7-9,TRBD2,.,TGTGCCAGCAGCTTTGGGGGAAGCGGGGGGAAGGATGAGCAGTTCTTC,CASSFGGSGGKDEQFF
TRBJ2-5,TRBV14,TRBD2,.,TGTGCCAGCAGCCAAGCGATGACAGGCGGGAGGGATGAGACCCAGTACTTC,CASSQAMTGGRDETQYF
TRBJ2-7,TRBV9,.,.,TGTGCCAGCAGCGTAGGAACCGGGGATACCTACGAGCAGTACTTC,CASSVGTGDTYEQYF
TRBJ2-5,TRBV7-6,.,.,TGTGCCAGCAGCTGGGGCACCTATAATTCACCCCAGTACTTC,CASSWGTYNSPQYF
TRBJ2-1,TRBV2,.,.,TGTGCCAGCAGTGTTCAAGGGAGCGATGGGCAGTTCTTC,CASSVQGSDGQFF
TRBJ2-1,TRBV9,TRBD1,.,TGTGCCAGCAGCGCCGGGACAGGGGTGTTGAATGAGCAGTTCTTC,CASSAGTGVLNEQFF
TRBJ2-3,TRBV7-2,TRBD2,.,TGTGCCAGCAGCCAAGCGGGAGGGCCAGGCACGCAGTATTTT,CASSQAGGPGTQYF
TRBJ2-5,TRBV12-3/TRBV12-4,.,.,TGTGCCAGCAGCCTGACAGGATTCCTCCAAGAGACCCAGTACTTC,CASSLTGFLQETQYF
TRBJ1-2,TRBV7-2,.,.,TGTGCCAGCAGCTTAGACATCAAGATCTACGGCTACACCTTC,CASSLDIKIYGYTF
TRBJ1-2,TRBV5-4,.,few,TGTGCCAGCAGCTTTGCCCGCGCAGGTGGCTACACCTTC,CASSFARAGGYTF
TRBJ2-1,TRBV7-9,TRBD1,.,TGTGCCAGCAGCCACGGGACAGGAAACCATACAGATGAGCAGTTCTTC,CASSHGTGNHTDEQFF
TRBJ1-1,TRBV20-1,.,.,TGCAGTGCCAGAGGTGGGGGGGGGGAGAACACTGAAGCTTTCTTT,CSARGGGGENTEAFF
TRBJ2-1,TRBV7-8,.,.,TGTGCCAGCAGCAAAACTCACCACACCAACGATCAGCAGTTCTTC,CASSKTHHTNDQQFF
TRBJ1-5,TRBV6-2/TRBV6-3,.,.,TGTGCCAGCAGTGCAACAGAAGGGCATCAGCCCCAGCATTTT,CASSATEGHQPQHF
TRBJ2-3,TRBV9,.,.,TGTGCCAGCAGCCCCGGTAGCGCTGGGGCCAACGTCCTGTATTTT,CASSPGSAGANVLYF
TRBJ2-3,TRBV11-2,TRBD2,many,TGTGCCAGCAGCTTATTCGGGGGGACGACAGATACGCAGTATTTT,CASSLFGGTTDTQYF
TRBJ2-1,TRBV9,TRBD1,.,TGTGCCAGCAGCGAAGGGGGCGCGAGAAATCAGCCCCAGCAGTTCTTC,CASSEGGARNQPQQFF
TRBJ2-5,TRBV19,.,.,TGTGCCAGTAACAGAACCGGGGGGCGGGTGACCCAGTACTTC,CASNRTGGRVTQYF
TRBJ1-4,TRBV24-1,.,.,TGTGCCACCAGTGAATCGGGCCCGCGGGAAAAACTGTTTTTT,CATSESGPREKLFF
TRBJ2-1,TRBV9,.,.,TGTGCCAGCAGCTTAGGGCACCATACGCAGAATGAGCAGTTCTTC,CASSLGHHTQNEQFF
TRBJ1-5,TRBV7-2,.,.,TGTGCCAGCAGCTTAGGGACAGTCAATCAGCCCCAGCATTTT,CASSLGTVNQPQHF
TRBJ2-5,TRBV11-1,TRBD2,.,TGTGCCGGAAACTGGGGGGGGGAGGCCCAGTACTTC,CAGNWGGEAQYF
TRBJ2-1,TRBV7-6,TRBD2,.,TGTGCCAGCAGGCCTAGCGGGGGGGCCATGTTCAATGAGCAGTTCTTC,CASRPSGGAMFNEQFF
TRBJ1-1,TRBV11-1,.,few,TGTGCCAGCAGCTTAGCGCGGGGAGGGAACACTGAAGCTTTCTTT,CASSLARGGNTEAFF
TRBJ2-3,TRBV12-2,.,.,TGTGCAAGTCGCTTGGGACTAGCGGGGGGGCCCGGGGAGTTT,CASRLGLAGGPGEF
TRBJ1-6,TRBV7-9,.,.,TGTGCCAGCAGCTTGCGGTCGGTGGGTGAATCACCCCTCCACTTT,CASSLRSVGESPLHF
TRBJ1-2,TRBV7-2,.,.,TGTGCCAGCAGCTTCGGCGGAGGTCCCGTCACTCGCTACACCTTC,CASSFGGGPVTRYTF
TRBJ2-5,TRBV12-3/TRBV12-4,.,few,TGTGCCAGCAGTTTAGCTTTAGAGACCCAGTACTTC,CASSLALETQYF
TRBJ2-1,TRBV5-1,.,.,TGCGCCAGCAGCGCCGGGGTTCCCTATGAACAGTTCTTC,CASSAGVPYEQFF
TRBJ1-2,TRBV7-8,.,.,TGTGCCAGCAGCTTGAACTCCAGAATTGAGCACACCTTC,CASSLNSRIEHTF
TRBJ1-1,TRBV7-2,.,many,TGTGCCAGCAGCGAAGGGTCTGGAGCTGAAGCTTTCTTT,CASSEGSGAEAFF
TRBJ1-1,TRBV9,.,.,TGTGCCAGCAGCGTAGGGCGACAGAGCACAACTACACCTTTCTTT,CASSVGRQSTTTPFF
TRBJ1-1,TRBV7-9,.,.,TGTGCCAGCAGCTTACAACTGACCGGGGGGAGTGAAGCTTTCTTT,CASSLQLTGGSEAFF